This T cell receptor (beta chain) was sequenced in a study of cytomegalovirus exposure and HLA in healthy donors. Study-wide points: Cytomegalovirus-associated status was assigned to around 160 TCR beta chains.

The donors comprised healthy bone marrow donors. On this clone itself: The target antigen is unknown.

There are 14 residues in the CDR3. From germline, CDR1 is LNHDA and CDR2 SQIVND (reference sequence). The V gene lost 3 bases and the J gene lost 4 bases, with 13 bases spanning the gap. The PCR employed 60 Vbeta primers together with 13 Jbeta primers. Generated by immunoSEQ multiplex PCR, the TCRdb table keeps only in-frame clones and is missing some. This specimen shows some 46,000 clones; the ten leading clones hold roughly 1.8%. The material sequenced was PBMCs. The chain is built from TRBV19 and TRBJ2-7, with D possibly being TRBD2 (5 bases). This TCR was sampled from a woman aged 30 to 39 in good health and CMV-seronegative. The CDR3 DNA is TGTGCCAGTAGTATTGGGTCAGGAGGTTACGAGCAGTACTTC. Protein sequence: CASSIGSGGYEQYF.